This T cell receptor (beta chain) was retrieved from a study of human T cells and chemical hapten exposure. Time point specified: patch test 3, about 24 weeks after DPC sensitization. The treatment: therapeutic diphenylcyclopropenone sensitization with weekly scalp DPC. TCRdb analysed the RACE reads with MiXCR anew, one entry per CDR3 protein. Seen here are roughly 200,000 distinct CDR3 sequences, 24% observed once, and the top ten hold around 2.5%. Comment on this clonotype: With a much larger clone just one base away, this may be a read error.

Trimming stripped 0 bases from V and 1 base from J, with 3 bases between. The CDR3 spans 13 residues. CDR1 LGHNA and CDR2 YNFKEQ come from the germline V gene. This sequence originates from a woman aged 40 to 50 with alopecia areata. Some clones in this sample may be carry-over from other donors' samples. The source material was whole blood, sampled in connection with sensitization to the hapten diphenylcyclopropenone (DPC). The chain employs TRBV4-2 and TRBJ1-1; D is unclear. CDR3 DNA: TGTGCCAGCAGCCAAGAACAGAACACTGAAGCTTTCTTT. Amino acids: CASSQEQNTEAFF.